The 11 T cell receptor beta chains below all came from one sample that was sequenced in a study of graft-versus-host responses after intestinal transplantation (dated by TCRdb to the early 2020s). The library was prepared using the immunoSEQ multiplex PCR assay. TCRdb obtained this table from immuneACCESS and retained in-frame rearrangements with V and J assigned. These tables miss some clones; where compared with another copy, unresolved V genes account for less than half of the shortfall, and the remainder is unexplained. In this sample the table shows some 120,000 clones, about 92% of which occur a single time. Clones ranked in the top ten supply 0.2% to 0.25% of the sample. Antigens for these TCRs are unknown. This sample's time point label indicates: cells obtained before transplantation from donor or recipient. The input for sequencing was unstimulated CD4+ T cells sorted from spleen or lymph node cells, taken before transplant. These receptor sequences come from a human donor who was the organ donor for an intestinal transplant.

This rearrangement joins TRBV7-3 to TRBJ2-1; 8 nucleotides match TRBD2. Trimming removed 7 bases from V and 6 bases from J; junction bases left unmatched: 11. Germline values: CDR1 SGHTA, CDR2 FQGTGA. The CDR3 sequence is 15 residues long. The CDR3 protein is CASNRTGGTGNEQFF. The CDR3, as DNA: TGTGCCAGCAACAGGACGGGAGGGACCGGCAATGAGCAGTTCTTC.

The chain employs TRBV6-5 and TRBJ1-3; D unresolved. Germline CDR1 is MNHEY and CDR2 is SVGAGI. This CDR3 has 14 residues. The germline V and J ends were trimmed by 8 bases and 0 bases, with 11 bases remaining between them. CDR3 protein: CASGRVTSGNTIYF. CDR3 coding DNA: TGTGCCAGCGGTCGTGTTACCTCTGGAAACACCATATATTTT.

The rearrangement uses TRBV25-1 and TRBJ1-4, with D tentatively TRBD1 (6 bases). The CDR3 consists of 15 residues. CDR1 and CDR2 from the germline V gene are MGHDK and SYGVNS. Trimming left V 1 base short and J 6 bases short, with 12 bases between. CDR3 sequence (DNA): TGTGCCAGCAGTGAATTAGGGGGGCTAGATGAAAAACTGTTTTTT. Translated: CASSELGGLDEKLFF.

The gene calls are TRBV19 and TRBJ2-2; D is undetermined. Germline lookup yields CDR1 LNHDA and CDR2 SQIVND (reference sequence). The CDR3 runs to 15 residues. The V and J ends lost 3 bases and 6 bases respectively, with 14 bases between them. In DNA form, the CDR3 reads TGTGCCAGTAGTATGAAGGGCTTTAAGGCCGGGGAGCTGTTTTTT. Amino acids: CASSMKGFKAGELFF. The full variable domain, in which reference TRBV19 and TRBJ2-2 provide the parts outside the CDR3, is DGGITQSPKYLFRKEGQNVTLSCEQNLNHDAMYWYRQDPGQGLRLIYYSQIVNDFQKGDIAEGYSVSREKKESFPLTVTSAQKNPTAFYLCASSMKGFKAGELFFGEGSRLTVL.

CDR3 region: CASSPRDPDCGYTF. The CDR3 coding sequence is TGTGCCAGCAGCCCCCGGGACCCAGACTGTGGCTACACCTTC. The rearrangement links TRBV13 to TRBJ1-2, with D perhaps TRBD1 (5 bases). The germline V gene has CDR1 PRHDT and CDR2 FYEKMQ (reference sequence). The V end was cut by 5 bases, the J end by 7 bases, with 17 bases between. The CDR3 is 14 amino acids.

The chain is built from TRBV28 and TRBJ1-1; D uncertain. V gave up 3 bases and J gave up 4 bases, with 6 bases separating them. Germline CDR1 is MDHEN and CDR2 is SYDVKM. The CDR3 is 12 residues long. This CDR3 is CASSLQTTEAFF. In nucleotides, the CDR3 is TGTGCCAGCAGTTTGCAAACCACTGAAGCTTTCTTT.

V and J are TRBV6-6 and TRBJ1-2; D perhaps matches TRBD1 (5 bases). The CDR3 consists of 15 residues. With 5 bases removed from V and 5 bases from J, the gap between germline ends came to 18 bases. CDR1 is MNHNY and CDR2 is SVGAGI in the germline V gene (reference sequence). The CDR3 spells CASSQTADVTYGYTF. CDR3 DNA: TGTGCCAGCAGTCAGACAGCGGATGTCACTTATGGCTACACCTTC.

J is TRBJ2-5 and V is TRBV12-5, with TRBD1 as a possible D gene (6 bases). V gave up 6 bases and J gave up 5 bases, with 7 bases separating them. From germline, CDR1 is LGHNT and CDR2 FRNRAP. The CDR3 loop spans 11 amino acids. CDR3 sequence (DNA): TGTGCTAGTGGGGACAGTGAGACCCAGTACTTC. Amino acid sequence: CASGDSETQYF.

The chain employs TRBV18 and TRBJ2-6, with a weak D call TRBD1 (5 bases). The CDR3 covers 18 residues. The ends were cut back, 1 base at V and 0 bases at J, with 13 bases in the middle. The germline V gene has CDR1 KGHSH and CDR2 LQKENI. CDR3 region: CASSPLSGLGSGANVLTF. CDR3 bases: TGTGCCAGCTCACCACTCTCAGGGCTAGGCTCTGGGGCCAACGTCCTGACTTTC.

The rearrangement joins TRBV19 to TRBJ2-2; maybe TRBD1 (6 bases). The length of the CDR3 is 13 residues. The ends were cut back, 8 bases at V and 5 bases at J, with 12 bases in the middle. Per germline, CDR1 LNHDA and CDR2 SQIVND (reference sequence). Here the CDR3 DNA reads TGTGCCAGTCGGACAGTTGAGACCGGGGAGCTGTTTTTT. Translated, it gives CASRTVETGELFF.

The CDR3 protein is CASNGGLNEKLFF. The DNA for the CDR3 is TGTGCCAGCAATGGGGGCCTTAATGAAAAACTGTTTTTT. The rearrangement links TRBV6-5 to TRBJ1-4; D is possibly TRBD1 (6 bases). The length of the CDR3 is 13 residues. Germline V CDR1 and CDR2: MNHEY, SVGAGI. V shed 7 bases and J shed 4 bases, with 10 bases lying between them.